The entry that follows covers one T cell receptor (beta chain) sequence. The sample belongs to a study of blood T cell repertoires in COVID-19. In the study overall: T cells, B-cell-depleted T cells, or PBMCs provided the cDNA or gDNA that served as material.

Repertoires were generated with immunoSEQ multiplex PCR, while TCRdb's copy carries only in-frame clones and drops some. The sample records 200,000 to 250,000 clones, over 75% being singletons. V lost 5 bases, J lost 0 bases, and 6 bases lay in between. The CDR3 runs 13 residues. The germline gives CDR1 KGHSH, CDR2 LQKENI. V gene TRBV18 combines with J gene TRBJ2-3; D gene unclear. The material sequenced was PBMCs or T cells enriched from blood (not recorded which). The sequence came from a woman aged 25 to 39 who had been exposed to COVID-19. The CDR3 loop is CASSGQSTDTQYF. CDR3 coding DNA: TGTGCCAGCTCAGGGCAGAGCACAGATACGCAGTATTTT.